This TCR beta chain was profiled in a study of T cells in localized non-small cell lung cancer. Study results and limitations: Uninvolved adjacent lung had more T cell clonality than any other tissue, topping tumor. Adjacent lung was found to contain a median approximately 60 of the top 100 tumor clones. Patients showing higher blood T cell density tended to see longer overall survival.

Here immunoSEQ multiplex PCR was the method, and the copy in TCRdb shows in-frame clones only, minus some. The repertoire consists of about 30,000 clones, with more than 75% occurring once and the leading ten covering 10% to 15%. As regards this clone: Its specificity is unknown.

V was shortened by 2 bases and J by 4 bases, with 17 bases between the two germline ends. The V gene's germline CDR1 is SQVTM and CDR2 ANQGSEA. The CDR3 totals 15 residues. This chain uses TRBV29-1 with TRBJ1-1; D is possibly TRBD1 (5 bases). This specimen was peripheral blood, taken before any cancer treatment. This TCR derives from a female donor older than 55 with stage III squamous cell lung carcinoma. Here the CDR3 DNA reads TGCAGCGTTGAACCCTGGGGGGGGAGAGGCACTGAAGCTTTCTTT. Its translation: CSVEPWGGRGTEAFF.